Presented here are 5 T cell receptor beta chains from one specimen sequenced in a study of technical replicates of blood from a handful of donors (dated by TCRdb to 2016 to 2017). Receptor libraries were prepared by the immunoSEQ multiplex PCR assay. TCRdb re-hosts the immuneACCESS table, in-frame sequences only. Its copies lack some clones; in the studies checked, an unresolved V gene accounts for under half of them, and the cause for the rest is not known. The sample includes tens of thousands of clones, with roughly 96% observed a single time. Approximately 0.2% of the sample rests with the top ten. The material sequenced was T cells isolated from PBMCs. The receptors were gathered from a human donor in good health.

This rearrangement joins TRBV5-1 to TRBJ2-2, with TRBD2 identical over 7 bases. The CDR3 contains 13 residues. The germline CDR1 and CDR2 sequences are SGHRS and YFSETQ. V shed 3 bases and J 6 bases; nucleotides not matched to a gene: 2. The CDR3 nucleotides read TGCGCCAGCAGCTGGGAGGGGCCCGGGGAGCTGTTTTTT. This encodes CASSWEGPGELFF.

This chain links TRBV11-2 with TRBJ2-1, with unresolved D. Germline V CDR1 and CDR2: SGHAT, FQNNGV. Trimming stripped 4 bases from V and 1 base from J, with 5 bases between. CDR3 size: 13 residues. CDR3 DNA: TGTGCCAGCAGCTACGGGTCCTACAATGAGCAGTTCTTC. Residues: CASSYGSYNEQFF.

The rearrangement links TRBV5-6 to TRBJ1-2; D is possibly TRBD1 (6 bases). Germline lookup yields CDR1 SGHDT and CDR2 YYEEEE. The CDR3 contains 12 residues. V was shortened by 4 bases and J by 7 bases, with 11 bases between the two germline ends. In DNA form, the CDR3 reads TGTGCCAGCAGCCTCCAGGGGCCTGGCTACACCTTC. This translates into CASSLQGPGYTF.

The chain employs TRBV4-1 and TRBJ1-5; 9 nucleotides line up with TRBD1. The V and J ends lost 4 bases and 6 bases, in that order; junction bases with no gene match: 16. The V gene's germline CDR1 is MGHRA and CDR2 YSYEKL. The CDR3 has 18 residues. The CDR3 DNA follows: TGCGCCAGCAGCCCAGTCCCCACAGGGGGCGTAGGGGGTCAGCCCCAGCATTTT. It yields the protein CASSPVPTGGVGGQPQHF.

The chain is built from TRBV5-4 and TRBJ2-7, with 7 bases aligning to TRBD1. The CDR3 is 14 amino acids. Germline CDR1 reads SGHNT; CDR2 reads YYREEE (reference sequence). V lost 2 bases, J lost 5 bases, and 7 bases stayed unmatched. The CDR3 sequence is CASSLLQGRNEQYF. Written as DNA, the CDR3 is TGTGCCAGCAGCTTACTACAGGGGCGGAACGAGCAGTACTTC.